This TCR beta chain appears in the sequencing data of a study of high-grade serous ovarian cancer treatment subgroups. Background on the study: Each sample yielded on average 7,494 unique TCR beta rearrangements from more than 13,000 reads. General observations from the study: Tumors within one patient showed repertoire similarity of 0.11 to 0.79. The analyses considered CDR3 and ignored CDR1 and CDR2. Without spatial data, bulk sequencing limits insight into HGSC tumor diversity.

Unmatched junction bases numbered 3, after V lost 6 bases and J lost 3 bases. The CDR3 is 14 residues long. Germline loops: CDR1 MNHEY, CDR2 SVGAGI. Sequenced by immunoSEQ multiplex PCR; TCRdb stores in-frame clones only, minus some. Among approximately 8,900 clones listed, approximately 91% were seen once. The tumor samples were collected prior to definitive surgery or chemotherapy. This clone was recorded a few times. The antigen is not known. The clonotype comes from a human donor with high-grade serous ovarian cancer. The genes are TRBV6-5 and TRBJ1-5; TRBD1 agrees at 9 bases. Sequencing input: tumor tissue. The CDR3 nucleotides read TGTGCCAGCAGGGGGGACAGGGACAATCAGCCCCAGCATTTT. Amino acid sequence: CASRGDRDNQPQHF.